One sample yielded the 4 T cell receptor beta chains listed below, sequenced in a study of blood T cells in healthy people across ages. PCR was performed a second time for roughly 7 to 12 cycles using a sample-barcoded 5' primer and a J-beta primer mix. TCRdb reprocessed the 5' RACE reads with MiXCR, giving one entry per CDR3 protein. This sample has 710,000 or so distinct CDR3 sequences, with approximately 22% found just once. Sequenced: blood. The receptors derive from a man in his 70s in good health.

The V gene is TRBV3-1, the J gene TRBJ1-2; the D is unclear. The CDR3 loop spans 14 amino acids. CDR1 and CDR2 from the germline V gene are LGHDT and YNNKEL (reference sequence). With 4 bases removed from V and 4 bases from J, the gap between germline ends came to 13 bases. CDR3 sequence (DNA): TGTGCCAGCAGCCCGAGTACGTTAGGCTATGGCTACACCTTC. Its protein is CASSPSTLGYGYTF. The full variable domain, in which reference TRBV3-1 and TRBJ1-2 provide the parts outside the CDR3, is DTAVSQTPKYLVTQMGNDKSIKCEQNLGHDTMYWYKQDSKKFLKIMFSYNNKELIINETVPNRFSPKSPDKAHLNLHINSLELGDSAVYFCASSPSTLGYGYTFGSGTRLTVV.

The J gene is TRBJ2-6, the V gene TRBV5-4, with D possibly being TRBD1 (6 bases). The V gene lost 4 bases and the J gene lost 0 bases, with 17 bases spanning the gap. CDR1 and CDR2 from the germline V gene are SGHNT and YYREEE (reference sequence). This CDR3 is 18 amino acids long. The CDR3 spells CASSKGEDYYSGANVLTF. Written as DNA, the CDR3 is TGTGCCAGCAGCAAGGGGGAAGATTACTACTCTGGGGCCAACGTCCTGACTTTC.

The chain is built from TRBV30 and TRBJ1-2; the match to TRBD1 covers 7 bases. In germline, CDR1 is GTSNPN, CDR2 SVGIG (reference sequence). Trimming cost V 6 bases and J 3 bases; bases outside gene matches: 4. CDR3 size: 12 residues. The CDR3 loop is CACGQAHYGYTF. The CDR3 DNA reads as TGTGCCTGCGGACAGGCCCACTATGGCTACACCTTC.

This clonotype was seen only a few times. The gene calls are TRBV6-5 and TRBJ1-2; a possible D gene is TRBD1 (5 bases). Germline lookup yields CDR1 MNHEY and CDR2 SVGAGI. CDR3 size: 15 residues. V was pared by 0 bases and J by 3 bases, with 11 bases between. The CDR3 reads CASSYSSGGYYGYTF. The CDR3, as DNA: TGTGCCAGCAGTTACTCTTCCGGGGGGTACTATGGCTACACCTTC.